The 27 T cell receptor beta chains reported below all come from one sample, sequenced in a study of type 1 regulatory T cells. Their antigen targets remain unknown. In TCRdb, the reads were re-called with MiXCR into one record per CDR3 protein. The repertoire has about 42,000 distinct CDR3 sequences, more than 9% of them found once; the top ten carry around 8%. The sequencing input was cultured non-Tr1 T cells, either the whole culture or a sorted T cell fraction (not recorded which). The receptors come from a human donor in good health.

This clonotype was counted at least ten times. The chain employs TRBV2 and TRBJ2-7; D unresolved. In germline, CDR1 is SNHLY, CDR2 FYNNEI. This CDR3 contains 11 residues. Trimming stripped 6 bases from V and 7 bases from J, with 10 bases between. Here the CDR3 DNA reads TGTGCCAGCAGCCGATCCCCAGAGCAGTACTTC. Its translation is CASSRSPEQYF.

This clonotype was picked up many times. The chain combines TRBV7-2 with TRBJ2-7; D remains unclear. The CDR3 length is 13 residues. Germline V lookup: CDR1 SGHTA, CDR2 FQGNSA. Trimming removed 1 base at V and 7 bases at J, with 11 bases between. CDR3 loop: CASSLDPPREQYF. Here the CDR3 DNA reads TGTGCCAGCAGCTTAGACCCCCCGCGGGAGCAGTACTTC.

This clonotype showed up just a few times. V gene TRBV28 combines with J gene TRBJ2-1, with 9 bases that match TRBD1. Trimming at V came to 8 bases and at J to 4 bases, leaving 6 bases not matched to a gene. CDR3 length: 14 residues. CDR1 and CDR2 (germline): MDHEN, SYDVKM. CDR3 coding DNA: TGTGCCAGCGACAGGGGGGCGGGATACAATGAGCAGTTCTTC. Residues: CASDRGAGYNEQFF.

The chain links TRBV27 to TRBJ1-2; D remains ambiguous. Germline V lookup: CDR1 MNHEY, CDR2 SMNVEV (reference sequence). This CDR3 spans 12 amino acids. V gave up 6 bases and J gave up 5 bases, with 10 bases separating them. CDR3 sequence: CASRIGFYGYTF. CDR3 bases: TGTGCCAGCAGGATTGGCTTTTATGGCTACACCTTC.

This clonotype was counted at least ten times. The rearrangement uses TRBV5-1 and TRBJ2-5; unclear D gene. The CDR3 has 12 residues. The germline gives CDR1 SGHRS, CDR2 YFSETQ. Trimming removed 5 bases at V and 0 bases at J, with 5 bases between. The DNA of the CDR3 is TGCGCCAGCAGTTCCTACCAAGAGACCCAGTACTTC. Amino acids: CASSSYQETQYF.

This clonotype was recorded many times. The chain is built from TRBV5-6 and TRBJ2-1, with a weak D call TRBD1 (7 bases). The V end was cut by 2 bases, the J end by 6 bases, with 15 bases between. From germline, CDR1 is SGHDT and CDR2 YYEEEE. This CDR3 spans 15 amino acids. The DNA of the CDR3 is TGTGCCAGCAGCTTCGTGGACAGGAGGGGCAATGAGCAGTTCTTC. Amino acids: CASSFVDRRGNEQFF.

This clonotype showed up just a few times. The V and J genes are TRBV5-4 and TRBJ2-1, with D unresolved. CDR1 is SGHNT, CDR2 YYREEE, per germline (reference sequence). This CDR3 contains 13 residues. The V end lost 1 base, the J end lost 7 bases, and 9 bases lay between the germline ends. CDR3 sequence: CASSLPGFNEQFF. The CDR3 region has the DNA TGTGCCAGCAGCTTGCCCGGCTTTAATGAGCAGTTCTTC.

The sample holds a few counts of this clonotype. The chain uses TRBV24-1 and TRBJ2-1; tentatively, D is TRBD2 (5 bases). From germline, CDR1 is KGHDR and CDR2 SFDVKD. This CDR3 has 15 amino acids. The ends were cut back, 3 bases at V and 6 bases at J, with 14 bases in the middle. CDR3 in amino acids: CATSDEGAGSNEQFF. The CDR3 DNA sequence: TGTGCCACCAGTGATGAGGGAGCCGGTAGCAATGAGCAGTTCTTC.

Comments on this clonotype: A much larger clonotype is one base distant, so this may be a read error. The chain uses TRBV7-3 and TRBJ2-1; D is perhaps TRBD2 (7 bases). This CDR3 has 14 residues. The germline V gene encodes CDR1 SGHTA and CDR2 FQGTGA. CDR3 in DNA: TGTACCAGCAGCCCTGAGGGGGGGGCTGGTGAGCAGTTCTTC. Its translation: CTSSPEGGAGEQFF.

This clonotype was recorded a few times. The rearrangement joins TRBV28 to TRBJ1-2, with TRBD1 matching over 8 bases. Germline values: CDR1 MDHEN, CDR2 SYDVKM. V lost 7 bases to trimming and J lost 7 bases; unmatched junction nucleotides: 5. This CDR3 has 12 amino acids. This CDR3 is CASNTGGVGYTF. In DNA form, the CDR3 reads TGTGCCAGCAATACAGGGGGTGTTGGCTACACCTTC.

This clonotype was recorded many times. The chain employs TRBV5-1 and TRBJ2-3; possible D gene TRBD2, 5 bases. CDR3 size: 15 residues. The germline V and J ends were trimmed by 4 bases and 6 bases, with 18 bases remaining between them. Germline V gene data show CDR1 as SGHRS and CDR2 as YFSETQ. CDR3 residues: CASSPRTVPGDTQYF. In nucleotides, the CDR3 is TGCGCCAGCAGCCCCCGGACGGTACCGGGGGATACGCAGTATTTT.

This clonotype was seen at least ten times. The chain combines TRBV7-8 with TRBJ2-3; TRBD1 or TRBD2 may be the D gene (5 bases each). V was trimmed by 5 bases and J by 0 bases, leaving 12 bases between them. CDR1 and CDR2 from the germline V gene are SGHVS and FQNEAQ. CDR3 size: 15 residues. CDR3 nucleotides: TGTGCCAGCAGCGGGGGAAGGGCTAGCACAGATACGCAGTATTTT. This gives the protein CASSGGRASTDTQYF.

This clonotype was detected only a few times. The chain employs TRBV20-1 and TRBJ2-1, with TRBD2 matching over 9 bases. From germline, CDR1 is DFQATT and CDR2 SNEGSKA (reference sequence). V lost 0 bases, J lost 3 bases, and 6 bases stayed unmatched. The CDR3 has 16 amino acids. Here the CDR3 reads CSARDPRTSVYNEQFF. In DNA form, the CDR3 reads TGCAGTGCTAGAGATCCCCGGACTAGCGTCTACAATGAGCAGTTCTTC.

This clonotype was seen repeatedly, ten times or more. The chain employs TRBV7-9 and TRBJ2-2; TRBD2 aligns across 10 bases. V lost 6 bases, J lost 0 bases, and 4 bases stayed unmatched. Germline V gene lookup returns CDR1 SEHNR and CDR2 FQNEAQ (reference sequence). The CDR3 length is 16 residues. The CDR3 DNA reads as TGTGCCAGCAGAATCGGGACTAGCGCGAACACCGGGGAGCTGTTTTTT. Protein sequence: CASRIGTSANTGELFF. Filled out from reference TRBV7-9 and TRBJ2-2, the complete variable domain reads DTGVSQNPRHKITKRGQNVTFRCDPISEHNRLYWYRQTLGQGPEFLTYFQNEAQLEKSRLLSDRFSAERPKGSFSTLEIQRTEQGDSAMYLCASRIGTSANTGELFFGEGSRLTVL.

On this clonotype: One junction end does not reproduce the germline sequence, and a read error may be involved. The gene calls are TRBV14 and TRBJ2-7; 7 bases map to TRBD2. The length of the CDR3 is 15 residues. From germline, CDR1 is SGHDN and CDR2 FVKESK. The CDR3 here is CAGSQEGLVGLEQYF. CDR3 sequence (DNA): TGTGCCGGCAGCCAAGAAGGACTAGTGGGGCTCGAGCAGTACTTC.

The chain is built from TRBV6-1 and TRBJ1-2, with TRBD1 matching 9 bases. Germline CDR1 reads MNHNS; CDR2 reads SASEGT. This CDR3 is 14 amino acids long. V trimming: 5 bases; J trimming: 5 bases; junction bases outside the gene matches: 6. The DNA of the CDR3 is TGTGCCAGCAGTAACAGGGGGCTTGGGTATGGCTACACCTTC. Translating gives CASSNRGLGYGYTF.

This clonotype has a count of ten or more. V and J are TRBV5-6 and TRBJ1-5; D is unclear. Germline CDR1 is SGHDT and CDR2 is YYEEEE. The CDR3 runs 12 residues. The V and J ends lost 2 bases and 5 bases respectively, with 5 bases between them. The CDR3 bases are TGTGCCAGCAGCTTTCGAGATCAGCCCCAGCATTTT. Translated: CASSFRDQPQHF.

The rearrangement joins TRBV18 to TRBJ2-5, with D uncertain. Germline V gene data show CDR1 as KGHSH and CDR2 as LQKENI. The CDR3 has 13 residues. V lost 3 bases to trimming and J lost 3 bases, with 8 bases between them. The CDR3 protein is CASSPTKEETQYF. DNA of the CDR3: TGTGCCAGCTCACCGACAAAAGAAGAGACCCAGTACTTC.

This clonotype was counted at least ten times. The J gene is TRBJ1-1, the V gene TRBV6-2 or TRBV6-3; 10 bases fit TRBD1. V shed 6 bases and J 10 bases; nucleotides not matched to a gene: 8. The CDR3 runs 13 residues. Germline V gene data show CDR1 as MNHEY and CDR2 as SVGEGT. The CDR3 here is CASSTTGGRGAFF. Written as DNA, the CDR3 is TGTGCCAGCAGCACGACAGGGGGCCGGGGAGCTTTCTTT.

This chain connects TRBV20-1 to TRBJ1-1; possibly TRBD1 for D (6 bases). Germline lookup yields CDR1 DFQATT and CDR2 SNEGSKA (reference sequence). CDR3 length: 15 amino acids. V gave up 7 bases and J gave up 7 bases, with 25 bases separating them. The CDR3 loop reads CSERARGAGDGEAFF. The DNA for the CDR3 is TGCAGTGAAAGAGCACGGGGGGCTGGGGACGGTGAAGCTTTCTTT.

A few counts support this clonotype. The chain couples TRBV20-1 to TRBJ1-2; possible D gene TRBD1, 5 bases. The CDR3 runs to 11 residues. The V gene lost 4 bases and the J gene lost 6 bases, with 9 bases spanning the gap. Germline CDR1 and CDR2: DFQATT and SNEGSKA (reference sequence). CDR3: CSAIGANGYTF. The CDR3 nucleotides are TGCAGTGCTATCGGGGCAAATGGCTACACCTTC.

This clonotype occurred many times. This chain uses TRBV29-1 with TRBJ1-1, with 7 bases fitting TRBD1. This CDR3 spans 13 amino acids. V was clipped by 7 bases and J by 6 bases; unmatched bases: 11. Germline-derived CDR1 and CDR2 are SQVTM and ANQGSEA. CDR3 nucleotides: TGCAGCGCCGGAGCGCAGGGGGTCCCTGAAGCTTTCTTT. Translated: CSAGAQGVPEAFF.

This clonotype was seen ten or more times. The rearrangement links TRBV12-3 or TRBV12-4 to TRBJ2-1; D is possibly TRBD1 (5 bases). V was trimmed by 6 bases and J by 5 bases, leaving 11 bases between them. This CDR3 contains 13 residues. CDR3 sequence (DNA): TGTGCCAGCAGCCGAACGGACAACAATGAGCAGTTCTTC. Protein product: CASSRTDNNEQFF.

This clonotype appeared many times. This chain uses TRBV20-1 with TRBJ1-4, with 10 positions matching TRBD1. V shed 0 bases, J shed 7 bases, and the junction held 5 bases outside the gene matches. The CDR3 is 15 amino acids. Germline lookup yields CDR1 DFQATT and CDR2 SNEGSKA (reference sequence). The CDR3 sequence is CSARDLGQGSEKLFF. CDR3 in DNA: TGCAGTGCTAGAGATTTGGGACAGGGGTCTGAAAAACTGTTTTTT.

This clonotype was seen only a few times. This sequence joins TRBV7-2 and TRBJ1-5, with 7 nucleotides matching TRBD1. The CDR3 has 15 amino acids. CDR1 SGHTA and CDR2 FQGNSA come from the germline V gene. With V trimmed by 5 bases and J by 4 bases, 8 bases remained unmatched. CDR3 sequence: CASSRQGGRNQPQHF. DNA of the CDR3: TGTGCCAGCAGCAGGCAGGGGGGAAGAAATCAGCCCCAGCATTTT.

This clonotype was counted at least ten times. V usage is TRBV7-9 and J usage is TRBJ2-1; D is possibly TRBD2 (6 bases). The V end lost 3 bases, the J end lost 10 bases, and 13 bases lay between the germline ends. Germline-derived CDR1 and CDR2 are SEHNR and FQNEAQ (reference sequence). This CDR3 has 13 amino acids. For the CDR3, the DNA is TGTGCCAGCAGCTTCGGGGACTCCCCAGAGCAGTTCTTC. Its translation is CASSFGDSPEQFF.

This sequence joins TRBV15 and TRBJ1-2; maybe TRBD1 (5 bases). Germline CDR1 LNHNV, CDR2 YYDKDF (reference sequence). V lost 4 bases and J 4 bases, leaving 13 bases between the germline ends. The CDR3 spans 14 residues. CDR3 protein: CATSTRTQTYGYTF. The CDR3 DNA reads TGTGCCACCAGCACCAGGACACAAACCTATGGCTACACCTTC.